The 13 T cell receptor beta chains listed next were all sequenced from one sample in a study of long-term antiretroviral therapy in people with HIV. The assay used was immunoSEQ (version v3.0), run at survey level. The assay was immunoSEQ multiplex PCR, and TCRdb's table has in-frame clones only and misses some. In the table there are 15,000 to 20,000 clones, 85% to 90% of which are singletons. The sample was unsorted PBMCs, taken 0.7 years before starting antiretroviral therapy. The receptors come from a middle-aged man with HIV.

The rearrangement joins TRBV18 to TRBJ1-5, with D possibly TRBD1 on 5 matching bases. CDR3 length equals 14 residues. Per the germline V gene, CDR1 is KGHSH and CDR2 is LQKENI. V was trimmed by 2 bases and J by 5 bases, leaving 10 bases between them. DNA for the CDR3: TGTGCCAGCTCACCAGCAGGGAAGGATCAGCCCCAGCATTTT. It specifies CASSPAGKDQPQHF.

V usage is TRBV7-3 and J usage is TRBJ2-2; D is unresolved. V dropped 3 bases and J dropped 2 bases, with 7 bases sitting between them. CDR3 length equals 14 residues. Germline values: CDR1 SGHTA, CDR2 FQGTGA. CDR3 protein: CASSFNSNTGELFF. In DNA, the CDR3 is TGTGCCAGCAGCTTTAACAGCAACACCGGGGAGCTGTTTTTT.

J is TRBJ1-3 and V is TRBV2; TRBD1 matches at 7 bases. Trimming cost V 6 bases and J 4 bases; bases outside gene matches: 9. The length of the CDR3 is 15 residues. Germline CDR1 and CDR2: SNHLY and FYNNEI. CDR3 amino acids: CASRQEQGHGNTIYF. As DNA, the CDR3 is TGTGCCAGCAGGCAGGAACAGGGGCACGGAAACACCATATATTTT.

This chain uses TRBV5-5 with TRBJ1-2, with TRBD1 matching 9 bases. The V segment lost 1 base and the J segment 4 bases; nucleotides outside the gene matches: 14. The CDR3 is 18 amino acids. Germline loops: CDR1 SGHKS, CDR2 YYEKEE (reference sequence). The CDR3 DNA follows: TGTGCCAGCAGCTTGAGTCCCGGGACAGGGTTAGGAGTCTATGGCTACACCTTC. Its translation: CASSLSPGTGLGVYGYTF.

The chain recombines TRBV2 with TRBJ2-2, with 8 bases fitting TRBD1. Losses at the gene ends were 6 bases for V and 6 bases for J; bases not matched to a gene: 12. CDR1 is SNHLY and CDR2 is FYNNEI in the germline V gene. The CDR3 spans 16 residues. The CDR3 here is CASSQDRVRTPGELFF. CDR3 in DNA: TGTGCCAGCAGCCAGGACAGGGTCCGGACGCCCGGGGAGCTGTTTTTT.

With regard to this clone: At one end the junction does not follow the germline gene, possibly because of a read error. The V and J genes are TRBV4-2 and TRBJ2-1; D is uncertain. The CDR3 is made up of 16 amino acids. Germline V lookup: CDR1 LGHNA, CDR2 YNFKEQ. The CDR3 is CASSQEGGTPYYEQFF. The DNA of the CDR3 is TGTGCCAGCAGCCAAGAAGGCGGAACCCCCTACTATGAGCAGTTCTTC.

This clone was found once. This CDR3 reads CASSLVGIKYEQYF. The CDR3 coding sequence is TGTGCCAGCAGCTTAGTGGGGATCAAGTACGAGCAGTACTTC. The J gene is TRBJ2-7, the V gene TRBV7-2, with no clear D. V was shortened by 1 base and J by 4 bases, with 11 bases between the two germline ends. The CDR3 is made up of 14 amino acids. CDR1 is SGHTA and CDR2 is FQGNSA in the germline V gene.

This chain joins TRBV2 and TRBJ1-1; tentatively, D is TRBD1 (6 bases). V was pared by 5 bases and J by 1 base, with 8 bases between. Germline lookup yields CDR1 SNHLY and CDR2 FYNNEI. This CDR3 contains 13 residues. DNA of the CDR3: TGTGCCAGCAGTCTACAGGGGAACACTGAAGCTTTCTTT. It translates to CASSLQGNTEAFF. Full variable domain (outside the CDR3, taken from reference TRBV2 and TRBJ1-1): EPEVTQTPSHQVTQMGQEVILRCVPISNHLYFYWYRQILGQKVEFLVSFYNNEISEKSEIFDDQFSVERPDGSNFTLKIRSTKLEDSAMYFCASSLQGNTEAFFGQGTRLTVV.

The rearrangement joins TRBV6-1 to TRBJ2-2, with no clear D. Germline V gives CDR1 MNHNS, CDR2 SASEGT. The V end lost 6 bases, the J end lost 3 bases, and 11 bases lay between the germline ends. The CDR3 sequence is 14 residues long. The CDR3 DNA reads TGTGCCAGCAGGTTCTACGAGGACACCGGGGAGCTGTTTTTT. Translating gives CASRFYEDTGELFF.

The rearrangement links TRBV2 to TRBJ1-4; a weak D match, TRBD1 (6 bases). Germline lookup yields CDR1 SNHLY and CDR2 FYNNEI. V lost 7 bases to trimming and J lost 7 bases, with 13 bases between them. CDR3 length: 13 amino acids. CDR3 sequence (DNA): TGTGCCAGCAAATACGCCAGGGGTGAAAAACTGTTTTTT. It yields the protein CASKYARGEKLFF.

V and J are TRBV7-9 and TRBJ2-3, with 12 bases lining up with TRBD2. The CDR3 runs 14 residues. J lost 5 bases, V lost 4 bases, and 1 base had no gene match. CDR1 and CDR2 from the germline V gene are SEHNR and FQNEAQ (reference sequence). CDR3 in DNA: TGTGCCAGCAGCTGGGGACTAGCGGGAGATACGCAGTATTTT. Its translation: CASSWGLAGDTQYF.

The J gene is TRBJ2-1, the V gene TRBV5-1; unclear D gene. The V end was cut by 0 bases, the J end by 2 bases, with 12 bases between. CDR3 size: 16 residues. Germline CDR1 is SGHRS and CDR2 is YFSETQ. The CDR3 nucleotides are TGCGCCAGCAGCTTGGTGTTAGCCGATGCCTACAATGAGCAGTTCTTC. Translating gives CASSLVLADAYNEQFF.

The chain is built from TRBV6-5 and TRBJ1-2, with D hard to call. Germline CDR1 is MNHEY and CDR2 is SVGAGI. The CDR3 sequence is 14 residues long. The V end lost 1 base, the J end lost 1 base, and 7 bases lay between the germline ends. CDR3 in DNA: TGTGCCAGCAGTTACTTATCATATAACTATGGCTACACCTTC. Translated: CASSYLSYNYGYTF.